The 11 T cell receptor beta chains below were found in one sample sequenced in a study of Tregs in tolerant kidney transplant recipients. Generated by immunoSEQ multiplex PCR, the TCRdb table keeps only in-frame clones and is missing some. The table has approximately 67,000 clones, more than 90% seen once; the top ten hold approximately 11%. Sequences were derived from CD8+ T cells from blood, sampled before the transplant. The receptor source for this set is a human donor who received a combined kidney and bone marrow transplant.

The CDR3 protein is CASSPRMAQNTGELFF. The CDR3 DNA is TGTGCCAGCAGTCCCCGTATGGCTCAGAACACCGGGGAGCTGTTTTTT. V is TRBV28 and J is TRBJ2-2; D is ambiguous. From germline, CDR1 is MDHEN and CDR2 SYDVKM. Trimming stripped 5 bases from V and 1 base from J, with 14 bases between. The CDR3 totals 16 residues.

The gene calls are TRBV5-1 and TRBJ1-1; 7 bases are shared with TRBD1. Germline CDR1 and CDR2: SGHRS and YFSETQ. This CDR3 region has 14 residues. After removal of 0 bases from V and 4 bases from J, the junction contained 3 bases not matched to a gene. In DNA form, the CDR3 reads TGCGCCAGCAGCTTGGCGACAGGGCTCACTGAAGCTTTCTTT. Translated, it gives CASSLATGLTEAFF.

The CDR3, as DNA: TGTGCCAGCAGTTCTTACAGGGGATCTAGCACAGATACGCAGTATTTT. Translating gives CASSSYRGSSTDTQYF. The rearrangement joins TRBV28 to TRBJ2-3, with 7 bases lining up with TRBD1. The germline CDR1 and CDR2 sequences are MDHEN and SYDVKM. The CDR3 totals 16 residues. Unmatched junction bases numbered 7, after V lost 4 bases and J lost 0 bases.

The chain joins TRBV2 to TRBJ1-1; D is undetermined. The germline V gene encodes CDR1 SNHLY and CDR2 FYNNEI. V lost 6 bases to trimming and J lost 1 base, with 6 bases between them. This CDR3 has 12 amino acids. CDR3 in amino acids: CASSSENTEAFF. As DNA, the CDR3 is TGTGCCAGCAGCTCAGAGAACACTGAAGCTTTCTTT.

This CDR3 reads CASRVRQGLEAFF. The CDR3 coding sequence is TGTGCCAGTAGGGTTCGACAGGGGTTAGAAGCTTTCTTT. The J gene is TRBJ1-1, the V gene TRBV19, with TRBD1 matching 8 bases. This CDR3 comprises 13 residues. The V gene end was trimmed by 6 bases and the J gene end by 8 bases; junction bases not matched to a gene: 8. Germline V CDR1 and CDR2: LNHDA, SQIVND (reference sequence). Looking up the rest from reference TRBV19 and TRBJ1-1 gives the full variable domain: DGGITQSPKYLFRKEGQNVTLSCEQNLNHDAMYWYRQDPGQGLRLIYYSQIVNDFQKGDIAEGYSVSREKKESFPLTVTSAQKNPTAFYLCASRVRQGLEAFFGQGTRLTVV.

Only one count was recorded for this clone. The chain couples TRBV11-3 to TRBJ1-2, with a weak D call TRBD1 (6 bases). Germline lookup yields CDR1 SGHNT and CDR2 YENEEA. Between the trimmed V and J ends, which lost 1 base and 8 bases, there was a span of 11 bases. The length of the CDR3 is 13 residues. CDR3 sequence: CASSLGVTGGYTF. CDR3 coding DNA: TGTGCCAGCAGCTTAGGTGTGACAGGAGGCTACACCTTC.

This CDR3 reads CAISDPGQGLTSYEQYF. CDR3 nucleotides: TGTGCCATCAGTGACCCGGGACAGGGGTTGACCTCCTACGAGCAGTACTTC. The V call is TRBV10-3, the J call TRBJ2-7; 10 bases are a match to TRBD1. The CDR3 runs to 17 residues. V shed 3 bases and J 0 bases; nucleotides not matched to a gene: 8. In germline, CDR1 is ENHRY, CDR2 SYGVKD.

This chain links TRBV7-9 with TRBJ2-7; 7 bases match TRBD1. This CDR3 has 14 residues. Germline trimming cut 5 bases from V and 2 bases from J; bases unmatched to any gene: 6. Germline CDR1 is SEHNR and CDR2 is FQNEAQ (reference sequence). CDR3 amino acids: CASSVTGLTYEQYF. The CDR3 DNA reads as TGTGCCAGCAGCGTGACAGGGCTCACCTACGAGCAGTACTTC. Drawing the rest from reference TRBV7-9 and TRBJ2-7, the complete variable domain is DTGVSQNPRHKITKRGQNVTFRCDPISEHNRLYWYRQTLGQGPEFLTYFQNEAQLEKSRLLSDRFSAERPKGSFSTLEIQRTEQGDSAMYLCASSVTGLTYEQYFGPGTRLTVT.

J is TRBJ1-4 and V is TRBV27; D gene ambiguous. V shed 5 bases and J shed 0 bases, with 10 bases lying between them. The CDR3 spans 15 residues. Germline CDR1 reads MNHEY; CDR2 reads SMNVEV (reference sequence). In DNA form, the CDR3 reads TGTGCCAGCAGTCTGACACTTGCAACTAATGAAAAACTGTTTTTT. As protein: CASSLTLATNEKLFF. Drawing the rest from reference TRBV27 and TRBJ1-4, the complete variable domain is EAQVTQNPRYLITVTGKKLTVTCSQNMNHEYMSWYRQDPGLGLRQIYYSMNVEVTDKGDVPEGYKVSRKEKRNFPLILESPSPNQTSLYFCASSLTLATNEKLFFGSGTQLSVL.

The chain carries TRBV5-1 and TRBJ1-2; the D is unclear. V lost 1 base to trimming and J lost 0 bases, with 7 bases between them. The V gene's germline CDR1 is SGHRS and CDR2 YFSETQ. The length of the CDR3 is 14 residues. For the CDR3, the DNA is TGCGCCAGCAGCTTGTATCCCCCTAACTATGGCTACACCTTC. Translated: CASSLYPPNYGYTF.

This chain links TRBV5-4 with TRBJ2-1, with TRBD2 matching 8 bases. CDR1 and CDR2 (germline): SGHNT, YYREEE (reference sequence). The CDR3 loop spans 12 amino acids. The V and J ends lost 4 bases and 10 bases, in that order; junction bases with no gene match: 4. The CDR3 bases are TGTGCCAGCAGCCTGGGACTAGACGAGCAGTTCTTC. As protein: CASSLGLDEQFF.